This passage covers 32 T cell receptor beta chains from one sample sequenced in a study of T cells in Graves' hyperthyroidism and ophthalmopathy. Researchers took RNA transcripts and amplified the TCR beta CDR3 regions from them. HTBI primers were used for first-round RT-PCR of the TCR CDR3. TCRdb passed the multiplex PCR reads through MiXCR, listing each CDR3 protein once. The table has some 460,000 distinct CDR3 sequences, 15% to 17% seen once. Material for sequencing was blood. Receptors originate from a woman between 18 and 29 years old with Graves' hyperthyroidism.

J is TRBJ2-3 and V is TRBV5-6, with a possible D match to TRBD1 (5 bases). This CDR3 has 15 residues. CDR1 and CDR2 (germline): SGHDT, YYEEEE. Trimming cost V 4 bases and J 0 bases, with 12 bases left between them. CDR3 DNA: TGTGCCAGCAGCGTGTGGGGCCGCAGCACAGATACGCAGTATTTT. It specifies CASSVWGRSTDTQYF.

This clonotype was found many times. V usage is TRBV28 and J usage is TRBJ1-1, with 10 positions matching TRBD1. There are 16 residues in the CDR3. V lost 6 bases and J lost 1; bases outside the gene matches: 8. From germline, CDR1 is MDHEN and CDR2 SYDVKM. The CDR3 reads CASSALGTGENTEAFF. In DNA form, the CDR3 reads TGTGCCAGCAGCGCCCTAGGGACAGGGGAGAACACTGAAGCTTTCTTT. Variable domain in full (rest from reference TRBV28 and TRBJ1-1): DVKVTQSSRYLVKRTGEKVFLECVQDMDHENMFWYRQDPGLGLRLIYFSYDVKMKEKGDIPEGYSVSREKKERFSLILESASTNQTSMYLCASSALGTGENTEAFFGQGTRLTVV.

The gene calls are TRBV7-6 and TRBJ1-1; D perhaps matches TRBD1 (5 bases). The CDR3 has 15 amino acids. The germline gives CDR1 SGHVS, CDR2 FNYEAQ. V lost 1 base and J 4 bases, leaving 13 bases between the germline ends. In DNA form, the CDR3 reads TGTGCCAGCAGCTTAGGTAGCCAGGGAGGCACTGAAGCTTTCTTT. This translates into CASSLGSQGGTEAFF.

This clonotype showed up just a few times. The chain combines TRBV20-1 with TRBJ1-3, with D uncertain. V gave up 2 bases and J gave up 3 bases, with 14 bases separating them. From germline, CDR1 is DFQATT and CDR2 SNEGSKA (reference sequence). This CDR3 contains 15 residues. The CDR3 here is CSARPTAGGGNTIYF. The CDR3 region has the DNA TGCAGTGCTAGACCCACGGCGGGAGGTGGAAACACCATATATTTT.

To note about this clonotype: A much larger clone lies a single base off, so this may be a read error. The chain joins TRBV11-2 to TRBJ2-3; D not certain. The J call could be wrong; TRBJ1-5 is a better fit for the DNA end. Per the germline V gene, CDR1 is SGHAT and CDR2 is FQNNGV. The CDR3 is made up of 13 amino acids. The CDR3 nucleotides read TGTGCCAGCAGCTTTGCGAGGAAAGATACGCAGCATTTT. This gives the protein CASSFARKDTQHF.

In its sample, this clonotype was seen a few times. J is TRBJ2-1 and V is TRBV12-3 or TRBV12-4; D might be TRBD1 (6 bases). V was clipped by 3 bases and J by 4 bases, with 16 bases between them. This CDR3 comprises 16 residues. In DNA form, the CDR3 reads TGTGCCAGCAGTTTCGGGCAGGGGCGCGGGTACAATGAGCAGTTCTTC. Its translation: CASSFGQGRGYNEQFF.

This sequence joins TRBV5-1 and TRBJ2-1, with D unresolved. CDR1 is SGHRS, CDR2 YFSETQ, per germline. Trimming removed 5 bases from V and 4 bases from J, with 10 bases in between. The CDR3 has 13 amino acids. CDR3 region: CASRASDYNEQFF. The DNA of the CDR3 is TGCGCCAGCAGGGCCTCGGATTACAATGAGCAGTTCTTC. Complete variable domain (other parts from reference TRBV5-1 and TRBJ2-1): KAGVTQTPRYLIKTRGQQVTLSCSPISGHRSVSWYQQTPGQGLQFLFEYFSETQRNKGNFPGRFSGRQFSNSRSEMNVSTLELGDSALYLCASRASDYNEQFFGPGTRLTVL.

The chain joins TRBV29-1 to TRBJ2-7; D is uncertain. CDR1 is SQVTM and CDR2 is ANQGSEA in the germline V gene. The CDR3 contains 11 residues. Trimming took off 1 base at V and 3 bases at J, with 4 bases between the two ends. The CDR3 sequence is CSVEGSYEQYF. The CDR3 DNA reads as TGCAGCGTTGAAGGCAGCTACGAGCAGTACTTC.

The chain carries TRBV5-8 and TRBJ1-2, with a weak D call TRBD1 (6 bases). Deletions cut 1 base from V and 5 bases from J, with 15 bases between. Looked up from germline, CDR1 is SGHTS and CDR2 is YDEGEE. The CDR3 has 15 amino acids. The CDR3: CASSLLADSLYGYTF. The DNA of the CDR3 is TGTGCCAGCAGCTTGCTCGCGGACAGCTTATATGGCTACACCTTC. The variable domain in full, completed from reference TRBV5-8 and TRBJ1-2, reads EAGVTQSPTHLIKTRGQQATLRCSPISGHTSVYWYQQALGLGLQFLLWYDEGEERNRGNFPPRFSGRQFPNYSSELNVNALELEDSALYLCASSLLADSLYGYTFGSGTRLTVV.

The table lists this clonotype with many counts. J is TRBJ1-1 and V is TRBV7-3; D might be TRBD1 (5 bases). The CDR3 runs to 14 residues. The germline V gene encodes CDR1 SGHTA and CDR2 FQGTGA. Trimming stripped 3 bases from V and 5 bases from J, with 13 bases between. The DNA of the CDR3 is TGTGCCAGCAGCTTCGGGCAGGGTGCGACTGAAGCTTTCTTT. It is translated as CASSFGQGATEAFF.

The chain recombines TRBV24-1 with TRBJ2-1, with D maybe TRBD2 (7 bases). Per the germline V gene, CDR1 is KGHDR and CDR2 is SFDVKD. V dropped 3 bases and J dropped 3 bases, with 11 bases sitting between them. The CDR3 sequence is 15 residues long. CDR3 coding DNA: TGTGCCACCAGTGATATGGGGGGGCGCTACAATGAGCAGTTCTTC. The encoded protein is CATSDMGGRYNEQFF.

The J gene is TRBJ2-5, the V gene TRBV3-1; 9 nucleotides align to TRBD2. V gave up 3 bases and J gave up 7 bases; unmatched junction bases: 6. The V gene's germline CDR1 is LGHDT and CDR2 YNNKEL (reference sequence). CDR3 length: 14 amino acids. The CDR3 DNA reads as TGTGCCAGCAGCCACCCGGGACTAGCCGGGACCCAGTACTTC. Its protein product is CASSHPGLAGTQYF.

Ten or more counts support this clonotype. The rearrangement uses TRBV7-9 and TRBJ1-1; D gene ambiguous. CDR1 is SEHNR, CDR2 FQNEAQ, per germline (reference sequence). V was pared by 3 bases and J by 2 bases, with 4 bases between. The CDR3 sequence is 12 residues long. CDR3 in amino acids: CASSFTNTEAFF. CDR3 nucleotides: TGTGCCAGCAGCTTTACTAACACTGAAGCTTTCTTT.

This clonotype came up many times. V gene TRBV11-2 combines with J gene TRBJ1-4, with 8 positions matching TRBD1. The V gene's germline CDR1 is SGHAT and CDR2 FQNNGV. This CDR3 spans 16 amino acids. J lost 8 bases, V lost 5 bases, and 13 bases had no gene match. CDR3 bases: TGTGCCAGCAGCCGAGGGACAGGCGGTCTTCAAGAAAAACTGTTTTTT. This translates into CASSRGTGGLQEKLFF.

The table lists this clonotype with a few counts. The chain recombines TRBV29-1 with TRBJ2-3; no firm D call. The germline CDR1 and CDR2 sequences are SQVTM and ANQGSEA. The V gene lost 6 bases and the J gene lost 4 bases, with 11 bases spanning the gap. The CDR3 sequence is 12 residues long. The CDR3 protein is CSVAPYPDTQYF. The CDR3 DNA sequence: TGCAGCGTCGCCCCTTACCCAGATACGCAGTATTTT.

This chain connects TRBV6-2 or TRBV6-3 to TRBJ2-2, with TRBD2 matching over 7 bases. In germline, CDR1 is MNHEY, CDR2 SVGEGT. V shed 6 bases and J 5 bases; nucleotides not matched to a gene: 9. CDR3 length: 15 amino acids. The CDR3 spells CASREAGPRTGELFF. CDR3 bases: TGTGCCAGCAGGGAAGCGGGACCGAGGACCGGGGAGCTGTTTTTT.

This clonotype was observed many times. The junction does not match germline at one end; this may be a read error. The genes are TRBV27 and TRBJ2-3; D unclear. The germline V gene has CDR1 MNHEY and CDR2 SMNVEV (reference sequence). The CDR3 spans 14 residues. This CDR3 is CTSSARPSTDTQYF. As DNA, the CDR3 is TGTACCAGCAGTGCCCGACCCAGCACAGATACGCAGTATTTT.

This clonotype has ten or more counts. The chain carries TRBV2 and TRBJ1-6; D is undetermined. The CDR3 has 13 amino acids. The V end was cut by 2 bases, the J end by 10 bases, with 9 bases between. Germline lookup yields CDR1 SNHLY and CDR2 FYNNEI. The chain's CDR3 is CASSERGGSPLHF. In DNA, the CDR3 is TGTGCCAGCAGTGAACGGGGTGGCTCACCCCTCCACTTT.

The chain has TRBV19 and TRBJ1-2; D ambiguous. Germline-derived CDR1 and CDR2 are LNHDA and SQIVND (reference sequence). This CDR3 has 15 residues. The germline V and J ends were trimmed by 4 bases and 5 bases, with 17 bases remaining between them. The CDR3 region is CASSTHNSESYGYTF. CDR3 DNA: TGTGCCAGTAGTACCCATAACAGCGAGAGTTATGGCTACACCTTC.

Ten or more counts support this clonotype. J is TRBJ1-2 and V is TRBV12-3 or TRBV12-4; 10 bases agree with TRBD1. V was clipped by 5 bases and J by 4 bases; unmatched bases: 4. The CDR3 totals 14 residues. The CDR3, as DNA: TGTGCCAGCAGTCAGGACAGGGGGATCTATGGCTACACCTTC. It encodes CASSQDRGIYGYTF.

V is TRBV7-9 and J is TRBJ2-5; the D call may be TRBD1 or TRBD2 (5 bases each). Germline V lookup: CDR1 SEHNR, CDR2 FQNEAQ (reference sequence). V was cut by 5 bases and J by 2 bases, with 18 bases left in between. This CDR3 contains 16 residues. The CDR3 nucleotides are TGTGCCAGCAGCGCCTTATTGGGGCGGAGGCAAGAGACCCAGTACTTC. It specifies CASSALLGRRQETQYF.

This clonotype has only one observation. This may come from a read error, since a much larger clone is one base off. The rearrangement links TRBV19 to TRBJ1-1, with 8 bases lining up with TRBD1. This CDR3 is built from 17 residues. The junction had 15 bases not matched to a gene; V was cut back by 4 bases and J by 5 bases. The germline CDR1 and CDR2 sequences are LNHDA and SQIVND (reference sequence). The CDR3 spells CASSRATGVARSTEAFF. The CDR3 DNA reads as TGTGCCAGTAGTAGGGCGACAGGGGTGGCGCGGAGTACTGAAGCTTTCTTT. The variable domain in full, with the rest retrieved from reference TRBV19 and TRBJ1-1, is DGGITQSPKYLFRKEGQNVTLSCEQNLNHDAMYWYRQDPGQGLRLIYYSQIVNDFQKGDIAEGYSVSREKKESFPLTVTSAQKNPTAFYLCASSRATGVARSTEAFFGQGTRLTVV.

V is TRBV24-1 and J is TRBJ2-5; 9 bases line up with TRBD2. The V and J ends lost 4 bases and 4 bases, in that order; junction bases with no gene match: 12. Germline CDR1 reads KGHDR; CDR2 reads SFDVKD. The CDR3 runs to 17 residues. The CDR3 DNA follows: TGTGCCACCAGTGACCTGACTAGCGGTCCGCTTGGAGAGACCCAGTACTTC. This codes for CATSDLTSGPLGETQYF.

This clonotype has ten or more counts. The rearrangement links TRBV15 to TRBJ2-7, with D perhaps TRBD2 (5 bases). The germline V gene has CDR1 LNHNV and CDR2 YYDKDF (reference sequence). The CDR3 runs 14 residues. Deletions cut 0 bases from V and 0 bases from J, with 6 bases between. The CDR3 reads CATSREGSSYEQYF. In DNA, the CDR3 is TGTGCCACCAGCAGAGAGGGGAGCTCCTACGAGCAGTACTTC.

The chain recombines TRBV12-3 or TRBV12-4 with TRBJ2-1; D is perhaps TRBD1 (5 bases). V was pared by 4 bases and J by 9 bases, with 13 bases between. The CDR3 consists of 13 residues. The CDR3 sequence: CASSSDQGLEQFF. The CDR3 nucleotides are TGTGCCAGCAGTTCCGACCAGGGTCTTGAGCAGTTCTTC.

The table lists this clonotype with many counts. CDR3 loop: CASSLSQTGTGIPQHF. In DNA form, the CDR3 reads TGTGCCAGCAGTTTATCCCAAACCGGGACAGGGATTCCCCAGCATTTT. The chain combines TRBV27 with TRBJ1-5; TRBD1 aligns across 9 bases. Per the germline V gene, CDR1 is MNHEY and CDR2 is SMNVEV (reference sequence). J was trimmed by 10 bases and V by 0 bases; bases with no gene match: 10. CDR3 length: 16 amino acids.

The sample holds many counts of this clonotype. An end of the junction differs from the germline gene, which may be a read error. The rearrangement joins TRBV20-1 to TRBJ2-1; 9 nucleotides line up with TRBD2. Germline CDR1 and CDR2: DFQATT and SNEGSKA (reference sequence). CDR3 length: 16 amino acids. Here the CDR3 DNA reads TGCAGTGCTCGAGAGGAGACTAGCGGAATATACAATGAGCAGTTCTTC. As protein: CSAREETSGIYNEQFF.

This clonotype was picked up many times. This chain joins TRBV11-2 and TRBJ2-1; 9 nucleotides agree with TRBD2. The CDR3 length is 15 residues. Trimming took 6 bases from V and 7 from J; bases not matched to a gene: 10. Germline values: CDR1 SGHAT, CDR2 FQNNGV. CDR3 amino acids: CASRHAGGFRNEQFF. The DNA of the CDR3 is TGTGCCAGCAGACACGCGGGAGGGTTTCGGAATGAGCAGTTCTTC.

This clonotype came up a few times. The genes are TRBV7-8 and TRBJ2-1; D is unclear. Germline V gene sequence: CDR1 SGHVS, CDR2 FQNEAQ. The CDR3 spans 15 residues. V gave up 2 bases and J gave up 5 bases, with 13 bases separating them. This CDR3 is CASSLLGLGNNEQFF. The DNA for the CDR3 is TGTGCCAGCAGCTTATTAGGGTTAGGTAACAATGAGCAGTTCTTC.

The table lists this clonotype with many counts. This sequence joins TRBV10-3 and TRBJ2-1; 7 bases fit TRBD2. V shed 6 bases and J 6 bases; nucleotides not matched to a gene: 17. Germline assignment: CDR1 ENHRY and CDR2 SYGVKD. CDR3 length equals 17 residues. CDR3 DNA: TGTGCCATCAGCCGGGCCGAAGGCGGGAGCTATTCCAATGAGCAGTTCTTC. Its protein product is CAISRAEGGSYSNEQFF.

This clonotype was picked up many times. The rearrangement links TRBV7-3 to TRBJ2-1; the D is unclear. Germline V gene data show CDR1 as SGHTA and CDR2 as FQGTGA. Trimming stripped 2 bases from V and 5 bases from J, with 16 bases between. CDR3 length: 16 amino acids. Here the CDR3 DNA reads TGTGCCAGCAGCTTACAGCCCCCACTGGGTCACAATGAGCAGTTCTTC. Translating gives CASSLQPPLGHNEQFF.

This clonotype has only a few counts. The chain recombines TRBV20-1 with TRBJ2-3; a possible D gene is TRBD1 (5 bases). V shed 6 bases and J shed 4 bases, with 14 bases lying between them. CDR1 is DFQATT, CDR2 SNEGSKA, per germline (reference sequence). This CDR3 contains 13 residues. The CDR3 DNA follows: TGCAGTGCCCCAGTCTCAGGGCCAGATACGCAGTATTTT. As protein: CSAPVSGPDTQYF.